This T cell receptor beta chain was profiled in a study of OX40 agonist ivuxolimab in advanced cancers. Some clones are missing from TCRdb's copy, which holds only in-frame ones; the method was immunoSEQ multiplex PCR. The sample consists of roughly 90,000 clones, approximately 90% of them appearing once. General study points: Clonal expansion by week 6 occurred in CD4+ and CD8+ blood T cells (at 0.1 to 3.0 mg/kg). Relative to CD4+, CD8+ T cells held more expanded clones on average.

On cycle 4 day 1 and cycle 7 day 1, as well as at baseline, blood was sampled. The ends were cut back, 5 bases at V and 4 bases at J, with 10 bases in the middle. Germline CDR1 reads SGHNT; CDR2 reads YYREEE (reference sequence). CDR3 length: 13 residues. Concerning this clone: The antigen remains undetermined.

This sample comprised CD4+ or CD8+ T cells sorted from blood, obtained in a trial of the OX40 agonist ivuxolimab. The chain couples TRBV5-4 to TRBJ1-5, with D maybe TRBD1 (5 bases). This receptor was identified in an adult with an advanced solid tumor such as melanoma, head and neck, liver or kidney cancer. The CDR3: CASSFEGNQPQHF. The CDR3 DNA sequence: TGTGCCAGCAGTTTCGAGGGGAATCAGCCCCAGCATTTT.